The entry below gives a single TCR beta chain sequence along with its context. No antigen is known for it. The investigators reverse transcribed all of the isolated RNA, so they sequenced expressed TCRB transcripts. Around 3.57 million reads was the average for naive, central memory and regulatory T cell samples. The protocol was immunoSEQ multiplex PCR, while the TCRdb copy is restricted to in-frame clones and leaves out a portion. This table holds around 250,000 clones, 25% to 35% found once. The data are from a study of beta chain features in type 1 diabetes. There are 15 residues in the CDR3. V was trimmed by 5 bases and J by 1 base, leaving 14 bases between them. Looked up from germline, CDR1 is PRHDT and CDR2 is FYEKMQ (reference sequence). Whole-study results and caveats: Lower insertion and higher deletion counts appeared at VDJ junctions in type 1 diabetes patients.

In total, each donor contributed a single heparinised blood draw that averaged around 110 mL. Via CD45RO/CCR7/CD25/CD127/CD95/CD27, cells of the CD4+ naive, central memory, regulatory and stem cell-like memory subsets were sorted. This receptor was obtained from a young man in good health. Sequencing input: central memory CD4+ T cells from blood. This chain joins TRBV13 and TRBJ1-1; D not certain. The DNA for the CDR3 is TGTGCCAGCAGCGCCTTCGGCAGGCAGAACACTGAAGCTTTCTTT. Translation gives CASSAFGRQNTEAFF.